This T cell receptor beta chain was recovered during a study of cytomegalovirus exposure and HLA in healthy donors. Primers included in the PCR were 60 Vbeta and 13 Jbeta primers. Libraries were prepared by immunoSEQ multiplex PCR; TCRdb keeps only in-frame clonotypes and omits some of them. The table includes around 250,000 clones, approximately 80% detected once. Trimming cost V 1 base and J 4 bases, with 8 bases left between them. The CDR3 consists of 14 residues. Germline V gives CDR1 SEHNR, CDR2 FQNEAQ (reference sequence). The chain links TRBV7-9 to TRBJ2-1; the D gene is possibly TRBD2 (6 bases). Sequencing was carried out using PBMCs. This TCR was recovered from an older woman in good health and CMV-seropositive. For the CDR3, the DNA is TGTGCCAGCAGCTTAGTCGGGAGTTACAATGAGCAGTTCTTC. Protein product: CASSLVGSYNEQFF.